Listed below are T cell receptor beta chains from one sample, sequenced in a study of CD8+ T cells in alopecia areata. This table comes from immunoSEQ multiplex PCR, and its TCRdb copy is limited to in-frame clones, with some not included. Among 250,000 to 300,000 clones listed, 58% were seen once. The sample consisted of CD4+ T cells sorted from blood, taken at week 24, from a patient treated with tofacitinib. All receptors derive from a human donor with alopecia areata. Both conserved end residues are part of each CDR3. The D gene is left open where the match is weak. Not every row has a clone size; where given, it reads once, few, many or a size class.

clone_size: .
v_call: TRBV4-3
d_call: .
j_call: TRBJ2-2
cdr3_aa: CASSQGRLLGELFF
cdr3_nt: TGCGCCAGCAGCCAAGGTCGGTTGCTCGGGGAGCTGTTTTTT

clone_size: .
v_call: TRBV13
d_call: .
j_call: TRBJ1-1
cdr3_aa: CASSLRVRDTENTEAFF
cdr3_nt: TGTGCCAGCAGCTTAAGGGTGCGGGACACGGAGAACACTGAAGCTTTCTTT

clone_size: .
v_call: TRBV30
d_call: .
j_call: TRBJ2-3
cdr3_aa: CAWSKPTSTDTQYF
cdr3_nt: TGTGCCTGGAGTAAGCCCACCAGCACAGATACGCAGTATTTT

clone_size: .
v_call: TRBV10-3
d_call: .
j_call: TRBJ2-7
cdr3_aa: CAIKDSYWSQYF
cdr3_nt: TGTGCCATCAAAGACAGTTACTGGTCGCAGTACTTC

clone_size: .
v_call: TRBV5-1
d_call: TRBD2
j_call: TRBJ2-3
cdr3_aa: CASSPSVGGGAVTDTQYF
cdr3_nt: TGCGCCAGCAGCCCGTCAGTCGGCGGGGGGGCTGTGACAGATACGCAGTATTTT

clone_size: few
v_call: TRBV25-1
d_call: TRBD1
j_call: TRBJ2-3
cdr3_aa: CASNDPTGGTDTQYF
cdr3_nt: TGTGCCAGCAACGACCCGACAGGGGGCACAGATACGCAGTATTTT

clone_size: .
v_call: TRBV25-1
d_call: .
j_call: TRBJ1-1
cdr3_aa: CASSDRREGEAFF
cdr3_nt: TGTGCCAGCAGTGATAGAAGGGAGGGTGAAGCTTTCTTT

clone_size: .
v_call: TRBV30
d_call: .
j_call: TRBJ1-5
cdr3_aa: CAWSGPRGYSNQPQHF
cdr3_nt: TGTGCCTGGAGTGGGCCCCGGGGATATAGCAATCAGCCCCAGCATTTT

clone_size: .
v_call: TRBV19
d_call: .
j_call: TRBJ1-5
cdr3_aa: CASERTGRTSNQPQHF
cdr3_nt: TGTGCCAGTGAACGAACAGGGAGAACTAGCAATCAGCCCCAGCATTTT

clone_size: .
v_call: TRBV18
d_call: TRBD1
j_call: TRBJ2-5
cdr3_aa: CASSLLTGAGGETQYF
cdr3_nt: TGTGCCAGCTCATTACTGACAGGGGCCGGAGGAGAGACCCAGTACTTC

clone_size: .
v_call: TRBV9
d_call: .
j_call: TRBJ2-3
cdr3_aa: CASSKTGLEDTQYF
cdr3_nt: TGTGCCAGCAGCAAAACAGGACTGGAAGATACGCAGTATTTT

clone_size: .
v_call: TRBV6-5
d_call: TRBD1
j_call: TRBJ2-4
cdr3_aa: CASSPPKGANIQYF
cdr3_nt: TGTGCCAGCAGTCCCCCAAAGGGGGCGAACATTCAGTACTTC

clone_size: .
v_call: TRBV5-6
d_call: .
j_call: TRBJ2-7
cdr3_aa: CASSLVRGEQYF
cdr3_nt: TGTGCCAGCAGCTTGGTCAGGGGAGAGCAGTACTTC

clone_size: few
v_call: TRBV7-2
d_call: .
j_call: TRBJ2-7
cdr3_aa: CASSATGAKGYGEQYF
cdr3_nt: TGTGCCAGCAGCGCAACAGGTGCCAAGGGATACGGCGAGCAGTACTTC

clone_size: many
v_call: TRBV18
d_call: .
j_call: TRBJ2-3
cdr3_aa: CASSLSGDLNTDTQYF
cdr3_nt: TGTGCCAGCTCACTCTCAGGGGACCTGAACACAGATACGCAGTATTTT

clone_size: few
v_call: TRBV29-1
d_call: .
j_call: TRBJ2-5
cdr3_aa: CSVERLGYGETQYF
cdr3_nt: TGCAGCGTTGAACGTTTGGGGTATGGGGAGACCCAGTACTTC

clone_size: .
v_call: TRBV27
d_call: .
j_call: TRBJ1-5
cdr3_aa: CASSGLTGLGSNQPQHF
cdr3_nt: TGTGCCAGCAGTGGGTTAACAGGGCTCGGCTCAAATCAGCCCCAGCATTTT

clone_size: few
v_call: TRBV27
d_call: .
j_call: TRBJ2-3
cdr3_aa: CASSPNRQLTDTQYF
cdr3_nt: TGTGCCAGCAGTCCCAACCGACAGCTTACAGATACGCAGTATTTT

clone_size: .
v_call: TRBV30
d_call: TRBD1
j_call: TRBJ1-2
cdr3_aa: CALALQGPNYGYTF
cdr3_nt: TGTGCCTTAGCGCTACAGGGGCCAAACTATGGCTACACCTTC

clone_size: .
v_call: TRBV5-1
d_call: .
j_call: TRBJ2-2
cdr3_aa: CASSLSFTGGPNTGELFF
cdr3_nt: TGCGCCAGCAGCTTGTCGTTTACCGGGGGGCCCAACACCGGGGAGCTGTTTTTT

clone_size: .
v_call: TRBV13
d_call: .
j_call: TRBJ2-7
cdr3_aa: CASSLGGRGSYNYEQYF
cdr3_nt: TGTGCCAGCAGCTTAGGAGGCCGGGGGAGCTATAACTACGAGCAGTACTTC

clone_size: few
v_call: TRBV13
d_call: .
j_call: TRBJ1-6
cdr3_aa: CASSLGQRLSSPLHF
cdr3_nt: TGTGCCAGCAGCTTGGGACAAAGACTCTCCTCACCCCTCCACTTT

clone_size: .
v_call: TRBV7-6
d_call: .
j_call: TRBJ1-2
cdr3_aa: CASSLDELANYGYTF
cdr3_nt: TGTGCCAGCAGCTTAGACGAGTTGGCTAACTATGGCTACACCTTC

clone_size: .
v_call: TRBV6-5
d_call: TRBD1
j_call: TRBJ1-2
cdr3_aa: CASTAGQGSRGYTF
cdr3_nt: TGTGCCAGCACCGCGGGACAGGGCAGCCGTGGCTACACCTTC